This T cell receptor beta chain was captured in a study of response to subunit inactivated influenza vaccine (dated by TCRdb to the late 2010s). In terms of the full investigation: Deep quantitative profiling of the T cell receptor repertoire was used in the study to follow responses to a trivalent subunit inactivated influenza vaccine. The paper's findings and limits, for the study overall: The authors proposed that each seasonal influenza vaccination may bring in only a limited number of new T cells.

In the case of this clonotype: No cognate antigen has been identified for it. The input lacks base qualities; no much larger clone sits a single base away.

Receptor libraries were prepared by RT-PCR. The sample was run on an Illumina HiSeq 2500. Clones were called with MiXCR by TCRdb after fastp trimmed the public reads at Q25, and only in-frame beta chains were retained. Each CDR3 protein appears once, grouped with its most common genes and DNA. The sample table records 600,000 to 850,000 distinct CDR3 sequences; about 14% of these occur just once. The top ten hold about 7.6% of the sample. The sequence came from a man aged 45-65 years who received an inactivated influenza vaccine. Donor details come from another sample of the same person, matched by shared clones. Sample: PBMCs from blood, taken around 15 days before vaccination.

In nucleotides, the sequence is TGTGCCAGCACCATTACAGAGGGGGCGCATGGAAACACCATATATTTT. This yields the protein CASTITEGAHGNTIYF. Rearrangement joined TRBV12-3 or TRBV12-4 to TRBJ1-3, with 7 bases matching TRBD1. The CDR3 goes from the cysteine to the phenylalanine over 16 residues. The DNA shown is the 48-base CDR3, in frame from base 1. V lost 7 bases and J lost 3 bases, and the count of bases not matched to a germline gene is 12.